Sequencing of this T cell receptor (beta chain) was carried out in a study of blood T cell repertoires in COVID-19. The data were produced by immunoSEQ multiplex PCR, yet TCRdb's version contains in-frame clones alone and is incomplete. The table includes around 300,000 clones, 85% detected once. V was cut by 4 bases and J by 10 bases, with 19 bases left in between. Germline-derived CDR1 and CDR2 are SEHNR and FQNEAQ (reference sequence). The CDR3 consists of 15 residues. This TCR was recovered from a woman aged 50 to 60 who had recovered from COVID-19. Material: PBMCs or T cells enriched from blood (not recorded which). J is TRBJ1-4 and V is TRBV7-9, with D possibly matching TRBD1 (5 bases). The CDR3 DNA is TGTGCCAGCAGCTCCCCAGGGAGCAGGGAGGGAAAACTGTTTTTT. This gives the protein CASSSPGSREGKLFF.